A selection of T cell receptor beta chains follows, all from one sample in a study of vaccination and CD4 T cells after COVID-19. TCRdb recomputed calls from the PCR reads with MiXCR, one row per CDR3 protein. In the table there are about 15,000 distinct CDR3 sequences, about 53% of which are singletons. Their recognized antigens are unknown. Sample: CD4+ T cells from blood, cultured in vitro, taken before SARS-CoV-2 vaccination. The source of these receptors is a human donor who had recovered from COVID-19. Both conserved end residues are part of each CDR3. Each record gives: D gene, J gene, V gene, clone size, CDR3 length, CDR3 DNA, CDR3 protein. D genes are given only for firm matches. Rows may omit the clone size; those that give it use once, few, many or a size class.

D gene: TRBD2
J gene: TRBJ2-1
V gene: TRBV27
clone size: -
CDR3 length: 15
CDR3 DNA: TGTGCCAGCAGGCCCCTAGCGGCCCAAAGGTTAGAGCAGTTCTTC
CDR3 protein: CASRPLAAQRLEQFF

D gene: -
J gene: TRBJ2-5
V gene: TRBV19
clone size: -
CDR3 length: 12
CDR3 DNA: TGTGCCACTAGTGCCGTCCAAGAGACCCAGTACTTC
CDR3 protein: CATSAVQETQYF

D gene: TRBD2
J gene: TRBJ2-2
V gene: TRBV25-1
clone size: few
CDR3 length: 13
CDR3 DNA: TGTGCCAGCAGTCACTCGGGGGGCGGGGAGCTGTTTTTT
CDR3 protein: CASSHSGGGELFF

D gene: -
J gene: TRBJ1-4
V gene: TRBV6-1
clone size: -
CDR3 length: 12
CDR3 DNA: TGTGCCAGCCAAGGGGTGGGAGAAAAACTGTTTTTT
CDR3 protein: CASQGVGEKLFF

D gene: -
J gene: TRBJ1-5
V gene: TRBV15
clone size: few
CDR3 length: 18
CDR3 DNA: TGTGCCACCAGCAGAGATGGGCAAATCCCTTCCCACAATCAGCCCCAGCATTTT
CDR3 protein: CATSRDGQIPSHNQPQHF

D gene: TRBD2
J gene: TRBJ2-3
V gene: TRBV5-1
clone size: -
CDR3 length: 16
CDR3 DNA: TGCGCCAGCAGCTTGGGGGGCGGGAGGGCCACAGATACGCAGTATTTT
CDR3 protein: CASSLGGGRATDTQYF

D gene: -
J gene: TRBJ2-2
V gene: TRBV20-1
clone size: few
CDR3 length: 12
CDR3 DNA: TGCAGTGCAAAGCCGGGCACCGGGGAGCTGTTTTTT
CDR3 protein: CSAKPGTGELFF

D gene: TRBD2
J gene: TRBJ2-7
V gene: TRBV20-1
clone size: -
CDR3 length: 15
CDR3 DNA: TGCAGTGCTAGTGAGACTAGCGGGATCAGCGACGAGCAGTACTTC
CDR3 protein: CSASETSGISDEQYF

D gene: -
J gene: TRBJ1-4
V gene: TRBV6-1
clone size: -
CDR3 length: 13
CDR3 DNA: TGTGCCAGCAGGCCCTCAGGGAATGAAAAACTGTTTTTT
CDR3 protein: CASRPSGNEKLFF

D gene: TRBD2
J gene: TRBJ2-3
V gene: TRBV7-9
clone size: -
CDR3 length: 17
CDR3 DNA: TGTGCCAGCAGCCCCCGTATTAGCGGGAAAGGCACAGATACGCAGTATTTT
CDR3 protein: CASSPRISGKGTDTQYF

D gene: -
J gene: TRBJ2-5
V gene: TRBV20-1
clone size: few
CDR3 length: 14
CDR3 DNA: TGCAGTGCTAGAGATCGCCGCGCCTGGGGGACCCAGTACTTC
CDR3 protein: CSARDRRAWGTQYF

D gene: -
J gene: TRBJ2-5
V gene: TRBV11-2
clone size: -
CDR3 length: 14
CDR3 DNA: TGTGCCAGCAGCTTCACTAGTACCCAAGAGACCCAGTACTTC
CDR3 protein: CASSFTSTQETQYF

D gene: TRBD1
J gene: TRBJ2-7
V gene: TRBV6-2/TRBV6-3
clone size: once
CDR3 length: 14
CDR3 DNA: TGTGCCAGCAGTTACCAAGCAACAGGGGGCGAGCAGTACTTC
CDR3 protein: CASSYQATGGEQYF

D gene: TRBD1
J gene: TRBJ2-1
V gene: TRBV19
clone size: -
CDR3 length: 17
CDR3 DNA: TGTGCCAGTTCTGGGACAGGGCTGATTAGCTCCTACAATGAGCAGTTCTTC
CDR3 protein: CASSGTGLISSYNEQFF

D gene: -
J gene: TRBJ2-4
V gene: TRBV20-1
clone size: few
CDR3 length: 15
CDR3 DNA: TGCAGTGCAACGGCCAGATCAACAGGGATGAACATTCAGTACTTC
CDR3 protein: CSATARSTGMNIQYF

D gene: -
J gene: TRBJ2-7
V gene: TRBV30
clone size: -
CDR3 length: 15
CDR3 DNA: TGTGCCTGGAGTCCTCAAACGGGGAATTGGCTCGAGCAGTACTTC
CDR3 protein: CAWSPQTGNWLEQYF

D gene: TRBD1
J gene: TRBJ2-1
V gene: TRBV27
clone size: few
CDR3 length: 15
CDR3 DNA: TGTGCCAGCACCCCGATGGGGACAGGGATATTTGAGCAGTTCTTC
CDR3 protein: CASTPMGTGIFEQFF

D gene: -
J gene: TRBJ1-3
V gene: TRBV7-3
clone size: few
CDR3 length: 13
CDR3 DNA: TGTGCCAGCAGCGCCCAACAGGGAAACACCATATATTTT
CDR3 protein: CASSAQQGNTIYF

D gene: -
J gene: TRBJ1-4
V gene: TRBV6-1
clone size: -
CDR3 length: 15
CDR3 DNA: TGTGCCAGCAGTGAAGGGGGCGGGGCCCCGGAAAAACTGTTTTTT
CDR3 protein: CASSEGGGAPEKLFF

D gene: TRBD2
J gene: TRBJ2-1
V gene: TRBV7-3
clone size: -
CDR3 length: 15
CDR3 DNA: TGTGCCAGCAGCTTAAACTTAGCGGGGGTCAATGAGCAGTTCTTC
CDR3 protein: CASSLNLAGVNEQFF

D gene: TRBD2
J gene: TRBJ2-1
V gene: TRBV7-9
clone size: -
CDR3 length: 16
CDR3 DNA: TGTGCCAGCACCATCTGGACTAGCGGGAGTTCCAATGAGCAGTTCTTC
CDR3 protein: CASTIWTSGSSNEQFF

D gene: -
J gene: TRBJ1-4
V gene: TRBV7-2
clone size: few
CDR3 length: 13
CDR3 DNA: TGTGCCAGCAGGCCCATAGGAGATGAAAAACTGTTTTTT
CDR3 protein: CASRPIGDEKLFF

D gene: -
J gene: TRBJ2-5
V gene: TRBV6-1
clone size: -
CDR3 length: 13
CDR3 DNA: TGTGCCAGCGAGAGCAGGGACCAAGAGACCCAGTACTTC
CDR3 protein: CASESRDQETQYF

D gene: TRBD2
J gene: TRBJ2-3
V gene: TRBV4-2
clone size: -
CDR3 length: 16
CDR3 DNA: TGTGCCAGCAGCCAAAAACTAGCGGGAGGGCCAGATACGCAGTATTTT
CDR3 protein: CASSQKLAGGPDTQYF

D gene: TRBD1
J gene: TRBJ1-6
V gene: TRBV28
clone size: few
CDR3 length: 13
CDR3 DNA: TGTGCCAGCAGTCCCGACAGGGTTTCACCCCTCCACTTT
CDR3 protein: CASSPDRVSPLHF

D gene: TRBD2
J gene: TRBJ2-7
V gene: TRBV20-1
clone size: -
CDR3 length: 14
CDR3 DNA: TGCAGTGCTACCCCTAGCGGAACAAGCTACGAGCAGTACTTC
CDR3 protein: CSATPSGTSYEQYF

D gene: -
J gene: TRBJ2-2
V gene: TRBV2
clone size: -
CDR3 length: 14
CDR3 DNA: TGTGCCAGCGGCGCGGGGCGGGACACCGGGGAGCTGTTTTTT
CDR3 protein: CASGAGRDTGELFF

D gene: -
J gene: TRBJ2-2
V gene: TRBV11-2
clone size: -
CDR3 length: 14
CDR3 DNA: TGTGCCAGCAGCTTTTCAGGGAACACCGGGGAGCTGTTTTTT
CDR3 protein: CASSFSGNTGELFF